This T cell receptor beta chain derives from a study of T cell responses to AZD1222 COVID-19 vaccine. Overall study findings and caveats: Per reports, nearly half of all spike-specific TCRs target regions that are unmutated in variants.

Profiled with immunoSEQ multiplex PCR; TCRdb holds only in-frame clones, not every one. The sample holds about 120,000 clones, approximately 87% seen once. About this clone: What it binds is not known.

Germline loops: CDR1 SGHAT, CDR2 FQNNGV. The length of the CDR3 is 16 residues. With 0 bases removed from V and 1 base from J, the gap between germline ends came to 12 bases. The rearrangement joins TRBV11-2 to TRBJ1-1, with D perhaps TRBD1 (5 bases). Sequenced material: peripheral blood, taken on day 0 of AZD1222 vaccination. This TCR was sampled from an adult in good health. CDR3 sequence (DNA): TGTGCCAGCAGCTTAGATTCCCCGAGGGGGAACACTGAAGCTTTCTTT. It specifies CASSLDSPRGNTEAFF.